Presented here are 18 T cell receptor beta chains from one specimen sequenced in a study of response to subunit inactivated influenza vaccine. TCRdb reanalysed the RT-PCR reads using MiXCR and keeps one entry per CDR3 protein. The table lists 600,000 to 700,000 distinct CDR3 sequences, 14% of them singletons. The input for sequencing was PBMCs from blood, taken around two weeks before vaccination. Receptor source: a man over 45 who received an inactivated influenza vaccine.

This clonotype has a handful of counts. The chain combines TRBV10-3 with TRBJ2-1; weak D call: TRBD1 (7 bases). The CDR3 is 15 residues long. Germline loops: CDR1 ENHRY, CDR2 SYGVKD. V gave up 6 bases and J gave up 3 bases, with 15 bases separating them. The CDR3 sequence: CAIRGGQEGYNEQFF. The CDR3 nucleotides are TGTGCCATCAGAGGAGGACAGGAGGGCTACAATGAGCAGTTCTTC.

This clonotype was detected only a few times. The chain links TRBV11-1 to TRBJ1-1; 7 nucleotides align to TRBD1. Trimming removed 5 bases from V and 4 bases from J; junction bases left unmatched: 19. Looked up from germline, CDR1 is SGHAT and CDR2 is FQDESV (reference sequence). The CDR3 spans 18 residues. The DNA of the CDR3 is TGTGCCAGCAGCCCACCCATGACAGGGCGGTTAGAGGGCACTGAAGCTTTCTTT. Residues: CASSPPMTGRLEGTEAFF.

CDR3 region: CSARTGERGYTF. In DNA, the CDR3 is TGCAGTGCTAGAACCGGGGAGCGGGGCTACACCTTC. The chain has TRBV20-1 and TRBJ1-2; D not resolved. This CDR3 region has 12 residues. V was shortened by 2 bases and J by 8 bases, with 12 bases between the two germline ends. Germline V lookup: CDR1 DFQATT, CDR2 SNEGSKA (reference sequence).

The chain employs TRBV11-2 and TRBJ2-2; the D gene is possibly TRBD2 (5 bases). CDR1 is SGHAT and CDR2 is FQNNGV in the germline V gene. The CDR3 is made up of 16 amino acids. V gave up 1 base and J gave up 5 bases, with 14 bases separating them. The CDR3 nucleotides are TGTGCCAGCAGCTTAGTCCGGGGTCCTTGGACCGGGGAGCTGTTTTTT. This translates into CASSLVRGPWTGELFF.

This clonotype occurred a few times. The chain couples TRBV5-1 to TRBJ2-2; the D call may be TRBD1 or TRBD2 (6 bases each). The germline CDR1 and CDR2 sequences are SGHRS and YFSETQ. With 1 base removed from V and 6 bases from J, the gap between germline ends came to 13 bases. The CDR3 consists of 15 residues. The CDR3 DNA reads TGCGCCAGCAGCTTGAATGGAGGGGGACCCGGGGAGCTGTTTTTT. It specifies CASSLNGGGPGELFF.

A few counts support this clonotype. Germline is not matched at one junction end, which may reflect a read error. This sequence joins TRBV20-1 and TRBJ1-3, with TRBD1 matching 8 bases. CDR3 length equals 12 residues. Germline V gene sequence: CDR1 DFQATT, CDR2 SNEGSKA (reference sequence). The CDR3 loop is CSATGSRDRPHF. The CDR3 DNA reads as TGCAGTGCTACTGGAAGCCGGGACAGGCCGCATTTT.

This clonotype was seen a handful of times. The V and J genes are TRBV27 and TRBJ1-1; the D is unclear. V was clipped by 8 bases and J by 12 bases, with 13 bases between them. The CDR3 consists of 10 residues. Germline CDR1 reads MNHEY; CDR2 reads SMNVEV (reference sequence). For the CDR3, the DNA is TGTGCCAGCGGCCAAATAGAGACTTTCTTT. It specifies CASGQIETFF.

The rearrangement uses TRBV7-3 and TRBJ1-5, with D perhaps matching TRBD1 (5 bases). CDR1 and CDR2 (germline): SGHTA, FQGTGA. CDR3 size: 16 residues. Trimming took 4 bases from V and 2 from J, leaving 15 bases between them. CDR3 sequence reads: CASSSRRGRGNQPQHF. The CDR3 bases are TGTGCCAGCAGCTCGCGAAGGGGTAGGGGCAATCAGCCCCAGCATTTT.

This clonotype showed up many times. V gene TRBV10-3 combines with J gene TRBJ2-2; TRBD1 matches at 10 bases. This CDR3 comprises 15 residues. CDR1 is ENHRY, CDR2 SYGVKD, per germline. The V gene end was trimmed by 2 bases and the J gene end by 7 bases; junction bases not matched to a gene: 4. Here the CDR3 reads CAISEGTGVVGELFF. The CDR3 bases are TGTGCCATCAGTGAGGGGACAGGGGTGGTCGGGGAGCTGTTTTTT.

Only a few counts were recorded for this clonotype. The chain employs TRBV19 and TRBJ1-1; D is undetermined. Trimming took 5 bases from V and 2 from J, leaving 15 bases between them. The CDR3 is made up of 15 amino acids. CDR1 and CDR2 (germline): LNHDA, SQIVND (reference sequence). CDR3: CASSPTFTGNTEAFF. CDR3 nucleotides: TGTGCCAGTAGTCCGACATTTACGGGAAACACTGAAGCTTTCTTT.

This clonotype has only a few counts. The V call is TRBV6-5, the J call TRBJ2-1; D not resolved. CDR1 and CDR2 (germline): MNHEY, SVGAGI. V was cut by 0 bases and J by 3 bases, with 15 bases left in between. This CDR3 contains 17 residues. The CDR3 here is CASSYSPDGPNYNEQFF. The DNA of the CDR3 is TGTGCCAGCAGTTACTCACCCGACGGACCGAACTACAATGAGCAGTTCTTC.

This clonotype occurred a few times. The V call is TRBV7-8, the J call TRBJ1-2, with no clear D. V was pared by 4 bases and J by 6 bases, with 9 bases between. CDR3 size: 12 residues. CDR1 is SGHVS, CDR2 FQNEAQ, per germline. CDR3: CASSSRGDGYTF. The CDR3 DNA reads TGTGCCAGCAGCTCACGTGGGGATGGCTACACCTTC.

This clonotype occurred a few times. This chain links TRBV4-3 with TRBJ2-2; 9 nucleotides agree with TRBD2. Trimming removed 7 bases from V and 7 bases from J; junction bases left unmatched: 10. This CDR3 comprises 15 residues. The germline V gene encodes CDR1 LGHNA and CDR2 YSLEER. The CDR3 coding sequence is TGCGCCAGCAATCCGGGACTAGCAGGGGGCGGGGAGCTGTTTTTT. Translated: CASNPGLAGGGELFF.

As regards this clonotype: At one end the junction does not follow the germline gene, possibly because of a read error. V usage is TRBV7-7 and J usage is TRBJ2-5, with a possible D match to TRBD2 (6 bases). The germline V gene has CDR1 SSHAT and CDR2 FNYEAQ (reference sequence). The CDR3 length is 13 residues. CDR3 DNA: TGTGCTAGCAGCCGCCGGGACGGGGAGGCCCAGTACTTC. This gives the protein CASSRRDGEAQYF.

This chain joins TRBV4-3 and TRBJ2-7; D is ambiguous. Per germline, CDR1 LGHNA and CDR2 YSLEER. V gave up 1 base and J gave up 0 bases, with 10 bases separating them. CDR3 length: 15 residues. CDR3 DNA: TGCGCCAGCAGCCAAGGGGCCGGTGTCTCCTACGAGCAGTACTTC. Translated, it gives CASSQGAGVSYEQYF.

This clonotype has just a few counts. The chain uses TRBV27 and TRBJ1-6; D unclear. The CDR3 length is 15 residues. Germline loops: CDR1 MNHEY, CDR2 SMNVEV (reference sequence). V gave up 6 bases and J gave up 7 bases, with 16 bases separating them. The CDR3 region is CASSYGRERNSPLHF. The CDR3, as DNA: TGTGCCAGCAGCTACGGGCGGGAGCGGAATTCACCCCTCCACTTT.

The chain has TRBV6-1 and TRBJ2-7; 11 bases line up with TRBD2. V was clipped by 9 bases and J by 6 bases; unmatched bases: 10. The CDR3 loop spans 14 amino acids. Per germline, CDR1 MNHNS and CDR2 SASEGT. The CDR3 nucleotides read TGTGCCAGTCTATCACTAGCGGGAGTGTCCGAGCAGTACTTC. Protein sequence: CASLSLAGVSEQYF.

This clonotype appeared a few times. V is TRBV10-3 and J is TRBJ2-4, with a weak D call TRBD1 (5 bases). Germline loops: CDR1 ENHRY, CDR2 SYGVKD. This CDR3 has 15 amino acids. V was clipped by 6 bases and J by 2 bases, with 14 bases between them. The chain's CDR3 is CAIRDGQGTKNIQYF. The CDR3, as DNA: TGTGCCATCAGAGACGGTCAGGGAACCAAAAACATTCAGTACTTC.